A selection of T cell receptor beta chains follows, all from one sample in a study of blood T cells in healthy people across ages. TCRdb reprocessed the 5' RACE reads via MiXCR and lists one record per CDR3 protein. This repertoire shows over a million distinct CDR3 sequences, roughly 24% found once; its top ten account for approximately 0.7%. These data also formed part of another study, on T cells of mothers and their children.

Sequences were obtained from blood. These receptors were taken from a girl aged 2 to 10 in good health. Both conserved end residues are part of each CDR3. The D gene is left open where the match is weak. The size entry is marked missing in some rows and otherwise reads once, few, many or a size class.

few | TRBD1 | TRBJ1-5 | TRBV7-6 | TGTGCCAGCAGCTTAGCTAGGACAGGGCTAAATCAGCCCCAGCATTTT | CASSLARTGLNQPQHF
- | - | TRBJ1-6 | TRBV19 | TGTGCCAGTAGGACCGTCGAAGGACATTCACCCCTCCACTTT | CASRTVEGHSPLHF
- | - | TRBJ2-7 | TRBV29-1 | TGCAGCGTTGAAAAACAGGACTATCCGTACGAGCAGTACTTC | CSVEKQDYPYEQYF
- | - | TRBJ2-1 | TRBV2 | TGTGCCAGCAGTGTTCCAGACTCCTACAATGAGCAGTTCTTC | CASSVPDSYNEQFF
- | TRBD2 | TRBJ2-5 | TRBV11-1 | TGTGCCAGCAGCATCGGACTAGCGGGGGGGAGAGACGAGACCCAGTACTTC | CASSIGLAGGRDETQYF
few | - | TRBJ1-1 | TRBV4-1 | TGCGCCAGCAGCCCCCTACCAGGGCTTGAAGCTTTCTTT | CASSPLPGLEAFF
- | - | TRBJ2-3 | TRBV5-1 | TGCGCCAGCAACCCCTTGTATCTGTGGGCCTCGAGGGGTACGCAGTATTTT | CASNPLYLWASRGTQYF
few | - | TRBJ2-7 | TRBV7-9 | TGTGCCAGCAGCCCCGTTGGGAGCGAGCAGTACTTC | CASSPVGSEQYF
few | TRBD1 | TRBJ1-2 | TRBV29-1 | TGCAGCGCAGGACAGGGGCGCGATGGCTACACCTTC | CSAGQGRDGYTF
few | - | TRBJ2-5 | TRBV29-1 | TGCAGCGTTGTGAATTCGCAAGAGACCCAGTACTTC | CSVVNSQETQYF
few | - | TRBJ2-1 | TRBV29-1 | TGCAGCGTTAGGAAACAGGGGACTAACAATGAGCAGTTCTTC | CSVRKQGTNNEQFF
few | - | TRBJ2-7 | TRBV11-3 | TGTGCCAGCACCTCAAGCGGGTCCTACGAGCAGTACTTC | CASTSSGSYEQYF
- | TRBD1 | TRBJ2-1 | TRBV29-1 | TGCAGCGTCGGACGAAGACAGGGATATGAGCAGTTCTTC | CSVGRRQGYEQFF
few | - | TRBJ1-3 | TRBV15 | TGTGCCACCAGCAGAGATGTCTATGGACAGAGCTCTGGAAACACCATATATTTT | CATSRDVYGQSSGNTIYF
- | - | TRBJ1-1 | TRBV15 | TGTGCCACCAGCCGAGGTGACAGTTTGAACACTGAAGCTTTCTTT | CATSRGDSLNTEAFF
- | - | TRBJ2-7 | TRBV12-3/TRBV12-4 | TGTGCCAGCAGTTTCAGTGATAACGAGCAGTACTTC | CASSFSDNEQYF
- | TRBD1 | TRBJ1-1 | TRBV27 | TGTGCCAGCAGTCCGGACAGGTTGAGGAACACTGAAGCTTTCTTT | CASSPDRLRNTEAFF
- | - | TRBJ2-1 | TRBV5-6 | TGTGCCAGCAGCCGACTTGGCGGCCAATCCAATGAGCAGTTCTTC | CASSRLGGQSNEQFF
- | TRBD2 | TRBJ2-5 | TRBV27 | TGTGCCAGCAGTTTATTTGTCGGGGGGGAGACCCGGTACTTC | CASSLFVGGETRYF
- | - | TRBJ2-7 | TRBV5-1 | TGCGCCAGCAGCGCTCAGGCATGGGACTCCGCGGACGAGCAGTACTTC | CASSAQAWDSADEQYF
- | - | TRBJ1-4 | TRBV29-1 | TGCAGCGTTGACGGGTCGGAGGGAAATGAAAAACTGTTTTTT | CSVDGSEGNEKLFF
- | - | TRBJ2-1 | TRBV5-1 | TGCGCCAGCAGCTACACACTAGATGAGCAGTTCTTC | CASSYTLDEQFF
once | TRBD2 | TRBJ2-3 | TRBV2 | TGTGCCAGCAGTGTGGACGGGAGGGCCCGGACAGATACGCAGTATTTT | CASSVDGRARTDTQYF
few | - | TRBJ2-1 | TRBV19 | TGTGCCAGTGGTTCGAGCGGTAAAAGCTCCTACAATGAGCAGTTCTTC | CASGSSGKSSYNEQFF
- | - | TRBJ2-2 | TRBV24-1 | TGTGCCACCAGTGAGGAGCGTAGCCCAGGGGAGCTGTTTTTT | CATSEERSPGELFF
few | - | TRBJ2-7 | TRBV4-3 | TGCGCCAGCAGCCAAGAATGCGAGCAGTACTTC | CASSQECEQYF
- | - | TRBJ2-1 | TRBV9 | TGTGCCAGCGGGGGGACAGCGAGCTCCTACAATGAGCAGTTCTTC | CASGGTASSYNEQFF
once | - | TRBJ2-3 | TRBV4-3 | TGCGCCAGCAGCCAAGGACATACGCAGTATTTT | CASSQGHTQYF
few | - | TRBJ1-1 | TRBV11-2 | TGTGCCAGCAGCTTAGTTCGGGCAGGGAACACTGAAGCTTTCTTT | CASSLVRAGNTEAFF
- | - | TRBJ1-2 | TRBV20-1 | TGCAGTGCTGCCTCGACCGAACCTTCCAACTATGGCTACACCTTC | CSAASTEPSNYGYTF
- | - | TRBJ2-1 | TRBV7-3 | TGTGCCAGCAGCTTAACGGTGGACTACAATGAGCAGTTCTTC | CASSLTVDYNEQFF
- | - | TRBJ2-3 | TRBV29-1 | TGCAGCGTTGATTGGGGCCATCGGAGCCCAGATACGCAGTATTTT | CSVDWGHRSPDTQYF
few | - | TRBJ1-5 | TRBV27 | TGTGCCAGCAGTCCCGGGACGGTCAATCAGCCCCAGCATTTT | CASSPGTVNQPQHF
few | - | TRBJ2-5 | TRBV4-1 | TGCGCCAGCAGCCAAGAAACGTCTTCCCAAGAGACCCAGTACTTC | CASSQETSSQETQYF
few | TRBD1 | TRBJ2-5 | TRBV12-3/TRBV12-4 | TGTGCCAGCAGTTCCGGGACAGTTGAAGAGACCCAGTACTTC | CASSSGTVEETQYF
- | TRBD1 | TRBJ2-5 | TRBV7-9 | TGTGCCAGCAGCTTATTAACAGGGGGCCGCTTGGGGGACCAGTACTTC | CASSLLTGGRLGDQYF
- | TRBD1 | TRBJ2-2 | TRBV3-1 | TGTGCCAGCAGCCCTCGACAGGGTATGGGGGCCGGGGAGCTGTTTTTT | CASSPRQGMGAGELFF
- | TRBD2 | TRBJ2-3 | TRBV29-1 | TGCAGCGCCACAACTAGCGGCCGCACAGATACGCAGTATTTT | CSATTSGRTDTQYF
- | - | TRBJ2-5 | TRBV10-2 | TGCGCCAGCAGGGAACTTAATCCGGAGACCCAGTACTTC | CASRELNPETQYF
few | TRBD1 | TRBJ1-2 | TRBV4-1 | TGCGCCAGCAGGAACTATAGGGACAGAGTAGATGGCTACACCTTC | CASRNYRDRVDGYTF